This T cell receptor beta chain was captured by sequencing in a study of T cell responses to AZD1222 COVID-19 vaccine. TCRdb keeps only in-frame clones here, not all; method: immunoSEQ multiplex PCR. The repertoire holds over 95,000 clones, with around nine tenths as singletons. The germline CDR1 and CDR2 sequences are ENHRY and SYGVKD. Losses at the gene ends were 8 bases for V and 7 bases for J; bases not matched to a gene: 5. This CDR3 region has 13 residues. Sequences were derived from peripheral blood, sampled on day 0 of AZD1222 vaccination. The receptor was derived from an adult in good health. V usage is TRBV10-3 and J usage is TRBJ2-1, with TRBD2 identical over 10 bases. As DNA, the CDR3 is TGTGCCATCTCCAGCGGGAGGGGGAATGAGCAGTTCTTC. Encoded protein: CAISSGRGNEQFF.